This TCR beta chain was sequenced for a study of blood T cells in healthy people across ages. Germline CDR1 and CDR2: SGHRS and YFSETQ. The CDR3 totals 14 residues. V was trimmed by 2 bases and J by 6 bases, leaving 13 bases between them. Every sample yielded at least 6.5 million isolated PBMCs. For the second PCR, which ran for roughly 7 to 11 cycles, a sample-barcoded 5' primer and a J-beta primer mix were used. TCRdb re-called the 5' RACE reads with MiXCR, one entry per CDR3 protein. The repertoire consists of approximately 960,000 distinct CDR3 sequences, with about 29% occurring once and the leading ten covering about 9.4%. The same data also went into a second study, on T cells of mothers and their children.

The sequenced sample consisted of blood. The chain joins TRBV5-1 to TRBJ2-3; perhaps TRBD1 as D (6 bases). The origin of this receptor is a woman in her forties in good health. CDR3 loop: CASSLQSRGDTQYF. The CDR3 region has the DNA TGCGCCAGCAGCTTACAATCTAGGGGGGATACGCAGTATTTT.